The next 6 T cell receptor beta chains were all read from a single sample in a study of a mutant IDH1 vaccine in newly diagnosed glioma. The data were produced by immunoSEQ multiplex PCR, yet TCRdb's version contains in-frame clones alone and is incomplete. This table holds more than 50,000 clones, 80% to 90% found once. Time point defined: baseline, week 1 (first vaccination visit). Indicated treatment: pre-vaccination baseline after standard-of-care therapy. Sequenced here: PBMCs, sampled from a glioma patient treated with radiotherapy, temozolomide or both. Source of these receptors: a man aged 30-40 years with glioma.

The V and J genes are TRBV10-3 and TRBJ1-3; D is ambiguous. CDR1 ENHRY and CDR2 SYGVKD come from the germline V gene. The CDR3 totals 15 residues. Trimming removed 5 bases at V and 0 bases at J, with 11 bases between. CDR3 sequence: CAISLGGGSGNTIYF. The DNA of the CDR3 is TGTGCCATCAGTTTGGGAGGTGGCTCTGGAAACACCATATATTTT.

CDR3 sequence reads: CASSSPGSRLVGYTF. CDR3 DNA: TGTGCCAGCAGTTCTCCCGGGTCCCGGCTTGTCGGCTACACCTTC. The V gene is TRBV28, the J gene TRBJ1-2; D remains ambiguous. The germline gives CDR1 MDHEN, CDR2 SYDVKM. The CDR3 covers 15 residues. The V end lost 4 bases, the J end lost 8 bases, and 20 bases lay between the germline ends.

The CDR3 sequence is CASSLGPNTEAFF. CDR3 in DNA: TGTGCCAGCAGTCTCGGACCGAACACTGAAGCTTTCTTT. The chain links TRBV27 to TRBJ1-1; D call uncertain. Per germline, CDR1 MNHEY and CDR2 SMNVEV (reference sequence). V was pared by 5 bases and J by 1 base, with 8 bases between. This CDR3 comprises 13 residues.

J is TRBJ1-6 and V is TRBV2, with TRBD1 as a possible D gene (6 bases). Per the germline V gene, CDR1 is SNHLY and CDR2 is FYNNEI. The CDR3 consists of 13 residues. The ends were cut back, 5 bases at V and 11 bases at J, with 13 bases in the middle. The chain's CDR3 is CASSQGPGAPLHF. The CDR3 DNA reads TGTGCCAGCAGTCAGGGGCCGGGGGCACCCCTCCACTTT.

The genes are TRBV30 and TRBJ2-7; 9 bases align to TRBD1. Germline lookup yields CDR1 GTSNPN and CDR2 SVGIG (reference sequence). The CDR3 totals 14 residues. V lost 5 bases and J lost 4; bases outside the gene matches: 9. In DNA, the CDR3 is TGTGCCTGGCTTAAACAGGGGGCTTCTTACGAGCAGTACTTC. This sequence encodes CAWLKQGASYEQYF.

The chain joins TRBV6-5 to TRBJ2-3, with 7 bases matching TRBD2. The CDR3 is made up of 15 amino acids. The J segment lost 2 bases and the V segment lost 6 bases, leaving 8 bases of the junction unmatched. Germline lookup yields CDR1 MNHEY and CDR2 SVGAGI. The CDR3 DNA follows: TGTGCCAGCAGGAGGACGGGGGGAAACACAGATACGCAGTATTTT. This codes for CASRRTGGNTDTQYF.